The sequence of this TCR beta chain was determined in a study of spatial heterogeneity in lung cancer. The CDR3 is 16 residues long. With 2 bases removed from V and 0 bases from J, the gap between germline ends came to 14 bases. Time point denoted: sample taken at primary tumor resection. The cohort: 70 to 75 early-stage, untreated non-small cell lung cancer patients. The input material, whole RNA from tumor, nontumor lung or frozen PBMC, was sequenced unsorted. TCRdb re-derived calls from the 5' RACE reads in MiXCR, one entry per CDR3 protein. Among approximately 11,000 distinct CDR3 sequences listed, 3.7% were seen once. Whole-study results and caveats: At resection, ubiquitous expanded tumor TCRs appeared in blood more than at follow-up.

This clonotype was seen repeatedly, ten times or more. Its antigen is not identified. The chain employs TRBV12-3 or TRBV12-4 and TRBJ2-7; possible D gene TRBD2, 6 bases. The sequencing used PBMCs, collected at surgery. The TCR was taken from a female donor with early-stage non-small cell lung cancer. The CDR3 here is CASSLTGGMSSYEQYF. CDR3 nucleotides: TGTGCCAGCAGTTTAACGGGCGGGATGAGCTCCTACGAGCAGTACTTC.